This is a list of T cell receptor beta chains from one sample in a study of OX40 agonist ivuxolimab in advanced cancers. This table comes from immunoSEQ multiplex PCR, and its TCRdb copy is limited to in-frame clones, with some not included. The sample has some 97,000 clones; more than 85% are singletons. The sequences come from CD4+ or CD8+ T cells sorted from blood, collected in a trial of the OX40 agonist ivuxolimab. Source of these receptors: an adult with an advanced solid tumor such as melanoma, head and neck, liver or kidney cancer. The CDR3 runs from the conserved cysteine through the conserved F or W. The listing skips clone size in some rows; elsewhere it reads once, few, many or a size class.

J,V,size,CDR3
TRBJ1-1,TRBV29-1,.,CSVKGQGHTEAFF
TRBJ2-1,TRBV11-3,.,CASSFVSYNEQFF
TRBJ1-1,TRBV5-1,.,CASSSQGALNTEAFF
TRBJ2-7,TRBV28,.,CASSLGGQPYEQYF
TRBJ2-2,TRBV14,.,CASSRRLAGHTGELFF
TRBJ2-7,TRBV7-2,.,CASSPGPINEQYF
TRBJ1-2,TRBV11-3,few,CASSNENYGYTF
TRBJ1-1,TRBV4-2,.,CASSQVIRQYTEAFF
TRBJ1-5,TRBV7-2,.,CASTNSRGSSNQPQHF
TRBJ2-1,TRBV6-5,.,CASSSQTSGTENEQFF
TRBJ2-1,TRBV27,.,CASSSKGTSGNNEQFF
TRBJ1-2,TRBV6-5,.,CASSSPRTKYNYGYTF
TRBJ2-5,TRBV21-1,.,CASSKMATQYF
TRBJ2-7,TRBV9,.,CASSVGVDDEQYF
TRBJ2-2,TRBV28,.,CASSYGQFTGELFF
TRBJ1-2,TRBV29-1,.,CSVFDRVGNYGYTF
TRBJ2-1,TRBV27,.,CASSAPGSSEQFF
TRBJ2-7,TRBV19,once,CASSSGTSGKYFSYEQYF
TRBJ1-4,TRBV21-1,.,CASSKRGQSNEKLFF
TRBJ1-1,TRBV9,.,CASSANMNTEAFF
TRBJ2-7,TRBV28,.,CASSLLGKSYEQYF
TRBJ2-7,TRBV5-6,.,CASSLGQGAYEQYF
TRBJ1-3,TRBV19,few,CASSILTRGQKPSGNTIYF
TRBJ1-1,TRBV5-1,.,CASKGVKTEAFF
TRBJ2-2,TRBV4-3,.,CASSRTGGANTGELFF